The 16 T cell receptor beta chains below were found in one sample sequenced in a study of T cell responses to AZD1222 COVID-19 vaccine. Profiling relied on immunoSEQ multiplex PCR, and the TCRdb table lists in-frame clones only, not all of them. Here the sample spans some 140,000 clones, more than 80% being singletons. Sequenced material: peripheral blood, taken on day 0 of AZD1222 vaccination. The receptors originated from an adult in good health.

Only a few counts were recorded for this clone. This CDR3 is CASSETTNTEAFF. The CDR3 DNA follows: TGTGCCAGCAGCGAAACAACGAACACTGAAGCTTTCTTT. V usage is TRBV12-3 or TRBV12-4 and J usage is TRBJ1-1, with D unclear. The CDR3 runs 13 residues. The V end lost 6 bases, the J end lost 1 base, and 9 bases lay between the germline ends.

This clone was found a few times. CDR3 nucleotide sequence: TGTGCCAGTAACCCAGGATCTGGTTCACCCCTCCACTTT. Translation: CASNPGSGSPLHF. The genes are TRBV19 and TRBJ1-6; no reliable D call. Trimming removed 7 bases from V and 9 bases from J, with 13 bases in between. This CDR3 has 13 residues. CDR1 is LNHDA, CDR2 SQIVND, per germline (reference sequence). Full variable domain (outside the CDR3, taken from reference TRBV19 and TRBJ1-6): DGGITQSPKYLFRKEGQNVTLSCEQNLNHDAMYWYRQDPGQGLRLIYYSQIVNDFQKGDIAEGYSVSREKKESFPLTVTSAQKNPTAFYLCASNPGSGSPLHFGNGTRLTVT.

J is TRBJ2-1 and V is TRBV14; D remains unclear. Between the trimmed V and J ends, which lost 0 bases and 8 bases, there was a span of 14 bases. CDR3 size: 15 residues. From germline, CDR1 is SGHDN and CDR2 FVKESK. The CDR3 sequence: CASSQEAPQLDEQFF. The CDR3, as DNA: TGTGCCAGCAGCCAAGAAGCACCCCAGCTCGATGAGCAGTTCTTC.

The chain employs TRBV28 and TRBJ1-3; D is uncertain. The V and J ends lost 5 bases and 3 bases respectively, with 5 bases between them. The CDR3 sequence is 12 residues long. The germline gives CDR1 MDHEN, CDR2 SYDVKM. In DNA form, the CDR3 reads TGTGCCAGCAGTAAGATTGGAAACACCATATATTTT. This translates into CASSKIGNTIYF.

The V and J genes are TRBV5-7 and TRBJ1-2, with 10 bases fitting TRBD1. TRBV5-7 is sorted into the ORF group, with uncertain function. The J segment lost 2 bases and the V segment lost 4 bases, leaving 8 bases of the junction unmatched. This CDR3 region has 16 residues. CDR3 region: CASSLTWTGGNYGYTF. CDR3 nucleotides: TGTGCCAGCAGCCTTACCTGGACAGGGGGAAACTATGGCTACACCTTC.

This chain connects TRBV28 to TRBJ1-1; D unclear. Trimming removed 2 bases at V and 0 bases at J, with 13 bases between. Germline V gene lookup returns CDR1 MDHEN and CDR2 SYDVKM. CDR3 length: 16 residues. The CDR3 DNA reads TGTGCCAGCAGTTTAAACGACCTGATTATGAACACTGAAGCTTTCTTT. Protein product: CASSLNDLIMNTEAFF.

Comments on this clone: The germline gene is not matched at one end of the junction; a read error may be the cause. V gene TRBV18 combines with J gene TRBJ1-1; 7 bases align to TRBD1. This CDR3 is built from 18 residues. CDR1 KGHSH and CDR2 LQKENI come from the germline V gene. The CDR3 region is CASSSEQGRFRMNTEAFF. In DNA, the CDR3 is TGTGCCAGCTCGTCCGAACAGGGGAGGTTTCGGATGAACACTGAAGCCTTCTTT.

In its sample, this clone was seen a few times. The chain joins TRBV4-1 to TRBJ1-2, with a tentative D call TRBD1 (5 bases). Germline CDR1 reads MGHRA; CDR2 reads YSYEKL. Between the trimmed V and J ends, which lost 1 base and 4 bases, there was a span of 13 bases. The CDR3 consists of 15 residues. DNA for the CDR3: TGCGCCAGCAGCCAAGGGGACGGCACTTTCTATGGCTACACCTTC. Amino acid sequence: CASSQGDGTFYGYTF.

The chain employs TRBV11-1 and TRBJ2-1, with a tentative D call TRBD2 (5 bases). The V end lost 7 bases, the J end lost 1 base, and 11 bases lay between the germline ends. CDR1 is SGHAT, CDR2 FQDESV, per germline (reference sequence). This CDR3 has 14 amino acids. As DNA, the CDR3 is TGTGCCAGCACCGAGGGAAGGTCCTACAATGAGCAGTTCTTC. Its protein is CASTEGRSYNEQFF.

This clone was seen once. V and J are TRBV24-1 and TRBJ2-2, with 9 bases lining up with TRBD2. The trim removed 1 base at V and 7 bases at J, leaving 15 bases unmatched. The CDR3 consists of 19 residues. CDR1 KGHDR and CDR2 SFDVKD come from the germline V gene. The CDR3 DNA reads as TGTGCCACCAGTGATTTTTTAGGCGGGGGGGCCGGAAGATTCGGGGAGCTGTTTTTT. Amino acids: CATSDFLGGGAGRFGELFF.

The chain combines TRBV12-3 or TRBV12-4 with TRBJ1-2; a possible D gene is TRBD1 (6 bases). CDR3 length: 13 amino acids. The V end was cut by 6 bases, the J end by 6 bases, with 14 bases between. Here the CDR3 DNA reads TGTGCCAGCAGCCCTACAGGGTTGGATGGCTACACCTTC. This encodes CASSPTGLDGYTF.

V and J are TRBV2 and TRBJ1-5; possible D gene TRBD1, 5 bases. The CDR3 has 15 residues. Germline V gene lookup returns CDR1 SNHLY and CDR2 FYNNEI. Trimming removed 1 base at V and 10 bases at J, with 17 bases between. The CDR3 here is CASSEDRGEGHPQHF. In DNA, the CDR3 is TGTGCCAGCAGTGAAGATAGAGGGGAAGGTCATCCCCAGCATTTT.

The chain joins TRBV28 to TRBJ1-6; possible D gene TRBD1, 6 bases. CDR1 and CDR2 from the germline V gene are MDHEN and SYDVKM. CDR3 size: 13 residues. Trimming cost V 10 bases and J 10 bases, with 17 bases left between them. The CDR3 spells CATMGAGGSPLHF. CDR3 in DNA: TGTGCCACCATGGGGGCGGGGGGGTCACCCCTCCACTTT.

The chain employs TRBV6-1 and TRBJ2-5; D unclear. Per the germline V gene, CDR1 is MNHNS and CDR2 is SASEGT. Trimming removed 2 bases from V and 0 bases from J, with 4 bases in between. The CDR3 extends over 13 amino acids. CDR3 sequence: CASSEYHQETQYF. The CDR3 nucleotides are TGTGCCAGCAGTGAATATCACCAAGAGACCCAGTACTTC.

This chain links TRBV3-1 (or the pseudogene TRBV3-2) with TRBJ1-1, with D unresolved. CDR1 is LGHDT and CDR2 is YNNKEL in the germline V gene (reference sequence). The CDR3 sequence is 11 residues long. V lost 0 bases and J 10 bases, leaving 6 bases between the germline ends. CDR3 amino acids: CASSQDGGAFF. CDR3 coding DNA: TGTGCCAGCAGCCAAGATGGAGGAGCTTTCTTT.

The chain combines TRBV3-1 (or the pseudogene TRBV3-2) with TRBJ2-7; 9 bases line up with TRBD1. The CDR3 covers 15 residues. In germline, CDR1 is LGHDT, CDR2 YNNKEL (reference sequence). V trimming: 2 bases; J trimming: 3 bases; junction bases outside the gene matches: 5. The CDR3 is CASSQSTGGNYEQYF. The CDR3 DNA reads TGTGCCAGCAGCCAAAGCACAGGGGGCAACTACGAGCAGTACTTC.